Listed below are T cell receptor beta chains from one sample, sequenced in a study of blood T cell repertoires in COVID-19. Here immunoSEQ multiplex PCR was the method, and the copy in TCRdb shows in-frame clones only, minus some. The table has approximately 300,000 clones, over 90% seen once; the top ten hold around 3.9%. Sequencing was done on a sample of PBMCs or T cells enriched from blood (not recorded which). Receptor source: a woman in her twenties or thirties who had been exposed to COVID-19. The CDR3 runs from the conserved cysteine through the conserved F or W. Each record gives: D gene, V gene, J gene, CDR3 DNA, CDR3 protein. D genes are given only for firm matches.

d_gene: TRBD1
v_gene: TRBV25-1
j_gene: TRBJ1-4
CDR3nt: TGTGCCAGCAGTGAACTAAGGGGGACAGGGAATGAAAAACTGTTTTTT
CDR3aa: CASSELRGTGNEKLFF

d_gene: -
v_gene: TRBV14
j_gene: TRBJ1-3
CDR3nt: TGTGCCAGCAGCCAAGGGACGGAGGCGAAGGGTAAACCCATATATTTT
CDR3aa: CASSQGTEAKGKPIYF

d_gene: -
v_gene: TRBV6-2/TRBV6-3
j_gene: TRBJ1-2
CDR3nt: TGTGCCAGCAGTCCCCGGACAGCGCCGGGTGGCTACACCTTC
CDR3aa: CASSPRTAPGGYTF

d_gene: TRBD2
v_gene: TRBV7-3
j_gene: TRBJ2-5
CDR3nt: TGTGCCAGCAGCTTAACCCATGGGACTAGCGGAGAGACCCAGTACTTC
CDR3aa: CASSLTHGTSGETQYF

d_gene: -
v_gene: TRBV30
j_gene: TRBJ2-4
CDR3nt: TGTGCCTGGAGTGTACTAGGTACTGCCAAAAACATTCAGTACTTC
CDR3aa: CAWSVLGTAKNIQYF

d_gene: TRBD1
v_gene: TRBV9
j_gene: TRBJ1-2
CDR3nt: TGTGCCAGCAGCACCCACGGGACACAGAGACAGGGTGTGAATGGCTACACCTTC
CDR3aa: CASSTHGTQRQGVNGYTF

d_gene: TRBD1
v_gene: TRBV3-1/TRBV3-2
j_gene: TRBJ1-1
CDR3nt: TGTGCCAGCAGCACCCGACAGGGGCACTTGAACACTGAAGCTTTCTTT
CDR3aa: CASSTRQGHLNTEAFF

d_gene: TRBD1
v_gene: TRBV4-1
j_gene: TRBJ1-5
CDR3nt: TGCGCCAGCAGCAAAGGACAGGGGGAGGATCAGCCCCAGCATTTT
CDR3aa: CASSKGQGEDQPQHF

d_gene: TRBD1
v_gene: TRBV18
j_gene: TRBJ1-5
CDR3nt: TGTGCCAGCTCACCCCAAGGACAGACAGGGAATCAGCCCCAGCATTTT
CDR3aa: CASSPQGQTGNQPQHF

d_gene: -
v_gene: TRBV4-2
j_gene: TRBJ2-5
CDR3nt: TGTGCCAGCAGCCGCCTTAGCCGGGGGTCAGAGACCCAGTACTTC
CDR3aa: CASSRLSRGSETQYF

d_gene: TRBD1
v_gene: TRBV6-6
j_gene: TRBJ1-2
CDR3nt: TGTGCCAGCAGTTACTCCCCGGGACAGGGAGGGGAAGGCTACACCTTC
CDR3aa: CASSYSPGQGGEGYTF

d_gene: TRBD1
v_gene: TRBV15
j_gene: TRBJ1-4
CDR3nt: TGTGCCACCAGGACAGGGGGCCTTGCAACTAATGAAAAACTGTTTTTT
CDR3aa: CATRTGGLATNEKLFF

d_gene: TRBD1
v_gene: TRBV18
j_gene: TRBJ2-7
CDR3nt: TGTGCCAGCTCACGGGGGACAGGAAACGAGCAGTACTTC
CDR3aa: CASSRGTGNEQYF

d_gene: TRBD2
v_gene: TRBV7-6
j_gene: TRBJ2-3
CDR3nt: TGTGCCAGCAGCTTAGCTAGCGGGGGTACGCAGTATTTT
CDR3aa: CASSLASGGTQYF

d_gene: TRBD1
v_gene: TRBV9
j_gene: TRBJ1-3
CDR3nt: TGTGCCAGCAGCGTAGAAGGAGGGGGCAACGGTGGAAACACCATATATTTT
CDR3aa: CASSVEGGGNGGNTIYF

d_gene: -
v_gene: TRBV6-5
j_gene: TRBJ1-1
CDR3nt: TGTGCCAGCAGTTACAGTTTTACAGGGTCAGGCACTGAAGCTTTCTTT
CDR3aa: CASSYSFTGSGTEAFF

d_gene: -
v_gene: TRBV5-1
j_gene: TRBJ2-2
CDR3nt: TGCGCCAGCAGCTCCCCCAACATGCTGGTGACCGGGGAGCTGTTTTTT
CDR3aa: CASSSPNMLVTGELFF

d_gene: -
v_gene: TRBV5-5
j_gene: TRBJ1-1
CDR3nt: TGTGCCAGCAGCTGGGGAGGGGAGAACACTGAAGCTTTCTTT
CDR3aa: CASSWGGENTEAFF

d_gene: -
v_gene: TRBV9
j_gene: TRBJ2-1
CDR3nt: TGTGCCAGCAGCGGGGACTGGTTCAATGAGCAGTTCTTC
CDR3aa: CASSGDWFNEQFF

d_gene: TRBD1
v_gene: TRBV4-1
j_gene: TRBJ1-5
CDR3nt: TGCGCCAGCAGCCAAAATCCGACAGGGGGAAATCAGCCCCAGCATTTT
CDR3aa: CASSQNPTGGNQPQHF

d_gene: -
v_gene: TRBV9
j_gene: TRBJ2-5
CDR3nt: TGTGCCAGCAACAAACCGACCTCGGGGGAAGAGACCCAGTACTTC
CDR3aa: CASNKPTSGEETQYF

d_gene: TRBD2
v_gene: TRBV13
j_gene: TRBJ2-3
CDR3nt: TGTGCCAGCAGCCCGCGACTAGCGGGGGGCACAGATACGCAGTATTTT
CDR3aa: CASSPRLAGGTDTQYF